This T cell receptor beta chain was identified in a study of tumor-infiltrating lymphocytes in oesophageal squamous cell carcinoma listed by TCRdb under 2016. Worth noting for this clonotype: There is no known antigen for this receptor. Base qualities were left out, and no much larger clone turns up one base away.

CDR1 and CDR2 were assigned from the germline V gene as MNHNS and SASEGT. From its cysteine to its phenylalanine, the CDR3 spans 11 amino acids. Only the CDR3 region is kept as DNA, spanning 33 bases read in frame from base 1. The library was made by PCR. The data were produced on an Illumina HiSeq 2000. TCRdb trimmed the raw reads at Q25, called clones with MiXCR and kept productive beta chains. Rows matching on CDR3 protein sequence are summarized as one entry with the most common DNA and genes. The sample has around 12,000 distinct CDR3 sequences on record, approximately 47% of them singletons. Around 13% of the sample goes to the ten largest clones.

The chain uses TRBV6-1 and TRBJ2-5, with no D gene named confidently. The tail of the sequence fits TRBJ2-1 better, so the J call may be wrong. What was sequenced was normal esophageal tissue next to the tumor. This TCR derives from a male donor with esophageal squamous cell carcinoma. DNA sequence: TGTGCCAGCACCCAATACAATGAGCAGTTCTTC. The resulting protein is CASTQYNEQFF.